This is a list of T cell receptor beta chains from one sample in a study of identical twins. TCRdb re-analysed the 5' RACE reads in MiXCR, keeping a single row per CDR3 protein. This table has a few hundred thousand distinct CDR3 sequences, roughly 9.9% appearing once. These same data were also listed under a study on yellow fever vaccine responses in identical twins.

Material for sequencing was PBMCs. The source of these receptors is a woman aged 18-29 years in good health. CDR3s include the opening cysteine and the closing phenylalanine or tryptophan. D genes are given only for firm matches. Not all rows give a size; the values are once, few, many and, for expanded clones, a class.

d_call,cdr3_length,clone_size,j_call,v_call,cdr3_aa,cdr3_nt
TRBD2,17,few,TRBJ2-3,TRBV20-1,CSADGTSGGSGTDTQYF,TGCAGTGCTGACGGGACTAGCGGGGGATCAGGCACAGATACGCAGTATTTT
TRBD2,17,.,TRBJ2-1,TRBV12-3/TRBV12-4,CASSLFGGRASYNEQFF,TGTGCCAGCAGTTTATTTGGAGGGAGGGCCTCCTACAATGAGCAGTTCTTC
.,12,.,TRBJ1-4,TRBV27,CASSLGEGPLFF,TGTGCCAGCAGTCTAGGGGAGGGACCTCTGTTTTTT
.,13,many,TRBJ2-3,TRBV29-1,CSVATDSTDTQYF,TGCAGCGTCGCGACGGACAGCACAGATACGCAGTATTTT
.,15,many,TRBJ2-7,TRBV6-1,CASSDGGIKSYEQYF,TGTGCCAGCAGTGATGGGGGGATCAAATCTTACGAGCAGTACTTC
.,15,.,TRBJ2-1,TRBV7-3,CASSLSSPGDNEQFF,TGTGCCAGCAGCTTAAGCTCGCCAGGCGACAATGAGCAGTTCTTC
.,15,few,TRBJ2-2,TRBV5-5,CASRPEWTNTGELFF,TGTGCCAGCAGACCCGAATGGACCAACACCGGGGAGCTGTTTTTT
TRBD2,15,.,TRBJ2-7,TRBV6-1,CASRAGLAGEYEQYF,TGTGCCAGCAGAGCGGGCTTAGCGGGGGAGTACGAGCAGTACTTC
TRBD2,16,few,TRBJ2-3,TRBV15,CATSRGDGGAGDTQYF,TGTGCCACCAGCAGAGGTGACGGGGGGGCCGGAGATACGCAGTATTTT
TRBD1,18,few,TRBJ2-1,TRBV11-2,CASSLGGWDRGLYNEQFF,TGTGCCAGCAGCTTAGGTGGGTGGGACAGGGGGCTTTACAATGAGCAGTTCTTC
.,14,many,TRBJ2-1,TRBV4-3,CASSQERTYNEQFF,TGCGCCAGCAGCCAAGAGCGGACCTACAATGAGCAGTTCTTC
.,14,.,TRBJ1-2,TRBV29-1,CSVETGLGIYGYTF,TGCAGCGTTGAGACAGGTTTAGGGATCTATGGCTACACCTTC
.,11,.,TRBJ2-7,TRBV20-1,CSATPSYEQYF,TGCAGTGCTACACCTTCCTACGAGCAGTACTTC
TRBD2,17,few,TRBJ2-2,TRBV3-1,CASSQAFSGGITGELFF,TGTGCCAGCAGCCAAGCATTTAGCGGGGGAATCACCGGGGAGCTGTTTTTT
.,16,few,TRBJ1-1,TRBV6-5,CASSYSVTLGGTEAFF,TGTGCCAGCAGTTACTCGGTGACCCTCGGGGGGACTGAAGCTTTCTTT
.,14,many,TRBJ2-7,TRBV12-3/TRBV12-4,CASSPRGQAYEQYF,TGTGCCAGCAGTCCTCGGGGGCAGGCCTACGAGCAGTACTTC
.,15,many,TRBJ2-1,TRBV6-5,CASSTDRSSYNEQFF,TGTGCCAGCAGTACCGATAGGAGCTCCTACAATGAGCAGTTCTTC
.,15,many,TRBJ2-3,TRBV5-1,CASSLRAGASDTQYF,TGCGCCAGCAGCTTGCGGGCGGGGGCCTCAGATACGCAGTATTTT
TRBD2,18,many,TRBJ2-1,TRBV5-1,CASSLAGDSGILFNEQFF,TGCGCCAGCAGCTTGGCCGGAGATAGCGGGATCCTTTTCAATGAGCAGTTCTTC
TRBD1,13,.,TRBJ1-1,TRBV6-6,CASNDRENTEAFF,TGTGCCAGCAACGACAGGGAGAACACTGAAGCTTTCTTT
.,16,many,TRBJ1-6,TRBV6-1,CASLPTGSSYNSPLHF,TGTGCCAGCCTCCCCACAGGCAGCTCCTATAATTCACCCCTCCACTTT
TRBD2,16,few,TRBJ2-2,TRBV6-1,CASRWTSGGATGELFF,TGTGCCAGCAGGTGGACTAGCGGGGGGGCAACCGGGGAGCTGTTTTTT
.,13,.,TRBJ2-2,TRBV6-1,CASSLGFTGELFF,TGTGCCAGCAGTTTAGGCTTCACCGGGGAGCTGTTTTTT
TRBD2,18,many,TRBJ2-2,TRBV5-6,CASSLELAGGPTIRELFF,TGTGCCAGCAGCTTGGAACTAGCGGGAGGTCCCACGATCCGGGAGCTGTTTTTT
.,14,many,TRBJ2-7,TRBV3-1,CASSQGSHAYEQYF,TGTGCCAGCAGCCAAGGCTCACATGCCTACGAGCAGTACTTC
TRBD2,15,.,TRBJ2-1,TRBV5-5,CASSLAVGSGGGQFF,TGTGCCAGCAGCTTGGCGGTTGGCAGCGGGGGGGGGCAGTTCTTC
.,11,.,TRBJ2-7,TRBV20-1,CSAPGFYEQYF,TGCAGTGCTCCGGGATTCTACGAGCAGTACTTC
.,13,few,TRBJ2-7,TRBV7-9,CASSPAGGDEQYF,TGTGCCAGCAGCCCCGCGGGTGGGGACGAGCAGTACTTC
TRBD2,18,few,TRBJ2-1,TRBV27,CASSLSLVVLAGGGEQFF,TGTGCCAGCAGTTTATCCCTCGTGGTGCTAGCGGGAGGGGGAGAGCAGTTCTTC
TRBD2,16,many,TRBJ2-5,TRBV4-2,CASSQLTSEYQETQYF,TGTGCCAGCAGCCAATTGACTAGCGAATACCAAGAGACCCAGTACTTC
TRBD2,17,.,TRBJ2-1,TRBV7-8,CASSLDSGLAGVNEQFF,TGTGCCAGCAGCTTAGACAGCGGACTAGCGGGAGTCAATGAGCAGTTCTTC
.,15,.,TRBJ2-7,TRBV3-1,CASSQDEGWVYEQYF,TGTGCCAGCAGCCAAGATGAGGGGTGGGTCTACGAGCAGTACTTC
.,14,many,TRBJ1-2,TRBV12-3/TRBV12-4,CASSYGHSAYGYTF,TGTGCCAGCAGCTACGGACACTCAGCCTATGGCTACACCTTC
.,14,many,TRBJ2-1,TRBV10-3,CAIRFGVLGNEQFF,TGTGCCATCAGGTTCGGGGTGTTGGGCAATGAGCAGTTCTTC
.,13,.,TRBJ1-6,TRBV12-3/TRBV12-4,CASRTTYNSPLHF,TGTGCCAGCAGAACCACCTATAATTCACCCCTCCACTTT
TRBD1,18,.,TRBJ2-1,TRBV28,CASSSGTGGRGWGNEQFF,TGTGCCAGCAGTTCGGGGACAGGGGGCAGGGGATGGGGCAATGAGCAGTTCTTC
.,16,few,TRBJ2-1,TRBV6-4,CASSATVTSSYNEQFF,TGTGCCAGCAGTGCGACAGTGACGAGCTCCTACAATGAGCAGTTCTTC
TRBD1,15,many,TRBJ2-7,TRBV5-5,CASSFGTDPLYEQYF,TGTGCCAGCAGCTTCGGGACAGACCCTCTCTACGAGCAGTACTTC
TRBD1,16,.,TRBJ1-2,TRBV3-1,CASSQGGQGANYGYTF,TGTGCCAGCAGCCAAGGGGGACAGGGAGCTAACTATGGCTACACCTTC
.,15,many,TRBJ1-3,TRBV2,CASRADRLSGNTIYF,TGTGCCAGCAGGGCTGACAGGCTCTCTGGAAACACCATATATTTT
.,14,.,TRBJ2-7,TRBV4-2,CASSQGRKTYEQYF,TGTGCCAGCAGCCAAGGCAGGAAAACCTACGAGCAGTACTTC
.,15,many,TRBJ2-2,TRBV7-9,CASSPWTVNTGELFF,TGTGCCAGCAGCCCCTGGACAGTGAACACCGGGGAGCTGTTTTTT
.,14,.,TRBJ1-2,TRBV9,CASSVGAGVGGYTF,TGTGCCAGCAGCGTAGGGGCAGGGGTCGGTGGCTACACCTTC
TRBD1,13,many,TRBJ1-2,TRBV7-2,CASSPGQSYGYTF,TGTGCCAGCAGCCCGGGACAGTCCTATGGCTACACCTTC
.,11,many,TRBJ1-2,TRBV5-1,CASYDGYGYTF,TGCGCCAGCTATGACGGCTATGGCTACACCTTC
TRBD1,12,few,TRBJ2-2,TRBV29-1,CSVTGQHGELFF,TGCAGCGTGACAGGGCAGCACGGGGAGCTGTTTTTT
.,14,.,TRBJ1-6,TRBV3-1,CASSVMIDNSPLHF,TGTGCCAGCAGCGTTATGATTGATAATTCACCCCTCCACTTT
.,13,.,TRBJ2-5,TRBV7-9,CASSGRIQETQYF,TGTGCCAGCAGCGGCAGGATTCAAGAGACCCAGTACTTC
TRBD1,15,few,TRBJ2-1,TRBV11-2,CASSLVRTGGNEQFF,TGTGCCAGCAGCTTAGTGCGGACAGGGGGAAATGAGCAGTTCTTC
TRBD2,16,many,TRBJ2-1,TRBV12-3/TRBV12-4,CASSLSGMLSYNEQFF,TGTGCCAGCAGTTTAAGCGGGATGCTCTCCTACAATGAGCAGTTCTTC
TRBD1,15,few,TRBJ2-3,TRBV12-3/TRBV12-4,CASRATGYGTDTQYF,TGTGCCAGCAGGGCGACAGGGTATGGCACAGATACGCAGTATTTT
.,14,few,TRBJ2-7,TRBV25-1,CASSEAAGPYEQYF,TGTGCCAGCAGTGAAGCTGCCGGCCCTTACGAGCAGTACTTC
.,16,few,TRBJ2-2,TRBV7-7,CASSLSPVQSNGELFF,TGTGCTAGCAGCTTGAGTCCCGTACAGTCCAACGGGGAGCTGTTTTTT